This TCR beta chain comes out of a study of lymphopenia after photon versus proton radiotherapy. Regarding the study as a whole: Oligoclonal CD8+ Temra expansion after nadir drove photon patients' diversity drop.

On this clone: The antigen is undetermined.

Germline V gene data show CDR1 as LNHDA and CDR2 as SQIVND (reference sequence). The CDR3 totals 17 residues. Trimming cost V 5 bases and J 0 bases, with 19 bases left between them. Measured with immunoSEQ multiplex PCR; TCRdb has only the in-frame clones, and not every one. The table shows approximately 35,000 clones, with about nine tenths occurring only once. The specimen was peripheral blood, collected from a patient treated with photon-based radiotherapy. The V gene is TRBV19, the J gene TRBJ1-2; unclear D gene. This TCR was recovered from a woman aged 50 to 60 with pancreatic cancer. The CDR3 region is CASSPREQRKANYGYTF. In nucleotides, the CDR3 is TGTGCCAGTAGTCCCCGGGAGCAAAGAAAAGCTAACTATGGCTACACCTTC.